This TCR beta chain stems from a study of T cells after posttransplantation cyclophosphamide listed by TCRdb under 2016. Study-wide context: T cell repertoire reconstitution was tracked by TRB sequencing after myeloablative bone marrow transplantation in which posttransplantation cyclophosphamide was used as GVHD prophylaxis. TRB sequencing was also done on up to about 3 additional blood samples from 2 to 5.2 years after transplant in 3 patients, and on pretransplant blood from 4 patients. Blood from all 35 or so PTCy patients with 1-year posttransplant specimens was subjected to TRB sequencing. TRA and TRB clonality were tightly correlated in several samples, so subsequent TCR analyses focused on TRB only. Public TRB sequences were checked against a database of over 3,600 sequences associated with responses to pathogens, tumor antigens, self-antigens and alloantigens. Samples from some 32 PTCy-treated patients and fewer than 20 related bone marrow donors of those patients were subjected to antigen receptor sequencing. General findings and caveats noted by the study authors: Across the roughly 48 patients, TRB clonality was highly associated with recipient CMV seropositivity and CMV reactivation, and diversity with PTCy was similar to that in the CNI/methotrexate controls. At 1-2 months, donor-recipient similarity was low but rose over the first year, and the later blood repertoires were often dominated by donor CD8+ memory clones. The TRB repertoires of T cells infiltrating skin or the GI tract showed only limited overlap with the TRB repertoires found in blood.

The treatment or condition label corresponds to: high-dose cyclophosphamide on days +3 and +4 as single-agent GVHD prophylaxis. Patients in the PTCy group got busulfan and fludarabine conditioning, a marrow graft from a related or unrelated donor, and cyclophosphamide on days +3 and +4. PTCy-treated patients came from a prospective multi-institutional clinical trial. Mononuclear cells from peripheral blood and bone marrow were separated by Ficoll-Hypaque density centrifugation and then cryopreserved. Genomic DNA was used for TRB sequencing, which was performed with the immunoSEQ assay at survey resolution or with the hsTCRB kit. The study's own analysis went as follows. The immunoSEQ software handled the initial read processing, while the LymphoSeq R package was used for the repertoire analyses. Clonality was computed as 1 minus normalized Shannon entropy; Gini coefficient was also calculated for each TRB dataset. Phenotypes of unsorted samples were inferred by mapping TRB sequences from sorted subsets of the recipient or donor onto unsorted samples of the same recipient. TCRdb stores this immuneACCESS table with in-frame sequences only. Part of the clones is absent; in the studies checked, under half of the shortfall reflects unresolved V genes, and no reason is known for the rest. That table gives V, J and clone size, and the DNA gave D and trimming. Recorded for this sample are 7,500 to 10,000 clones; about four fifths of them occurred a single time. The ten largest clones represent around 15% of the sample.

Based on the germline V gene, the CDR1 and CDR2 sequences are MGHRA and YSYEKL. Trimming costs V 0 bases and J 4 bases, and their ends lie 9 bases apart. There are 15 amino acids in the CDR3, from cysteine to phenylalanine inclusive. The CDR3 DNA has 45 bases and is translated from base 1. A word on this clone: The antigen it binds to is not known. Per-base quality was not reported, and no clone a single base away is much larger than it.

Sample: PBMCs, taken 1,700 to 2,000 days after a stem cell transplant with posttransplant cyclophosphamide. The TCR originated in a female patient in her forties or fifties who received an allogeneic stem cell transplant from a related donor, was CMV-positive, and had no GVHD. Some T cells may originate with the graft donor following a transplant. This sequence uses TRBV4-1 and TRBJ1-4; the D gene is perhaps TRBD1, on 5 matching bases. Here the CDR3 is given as CASSQDAGYNEKLFF. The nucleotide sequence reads TGCGCCAGCAGCCAAGATGCAGGGTATAATGAAAAACTGTTTTTT.